A single sample is the source of the 30 T cell receptor beta chains below, sequenced in a study of blood T cell repertoires in COVID-19. TCRdb keeps only in-frame clones here, not all; method: immunoSEQ multiplex PCR. The table lists 60,000 to 70,000 clones, more than 75% of them singletons. Specimen: peripheral blood. The receptors shown here come from a woman aged 55-69 years with acute or convalescent COVID-19.

The chain couples TRBV7-9 to TRBJ1-4; 7 bases agree with TRBD1. This CDR3 has 15 residues. CDR1 SEHNR and CDR2 FQNEAQ come from the germline V gene (reference sequence). V dropped 4 bases and J dropped 4; count of bases not matched to a gene: 6. The CDR3 region is CASSWNRGGNEKLFF. Here the CDR3 DNA reads TGTGCCAGCAGCTGGAACAGGGGCGGTAATGAAAAACTGTTTTTT.

This rearrangement joins TRBV5-6 to TRBJ2-7; D may be TRBD1 (5 bases). This CDR3 comprises 14 residues. Trimming took 0 bases from V and 2 from J, leaving 9 bases between them. Germline V CDR1 and CDR2: SGHDT, YYEEEE. The CDR3, as DNA: TGTGCCAGCAGCTTGGGACAGAGTCCCTACGAGCAGTACGTC. This encodes CASSLGQSPYEQYV.

CDR3 loop: CASSQSGNTGELFF. DNA for the CDR3: TGTGCCAGCAGCCAGAGCGGCAACACCGGGGAGCTGTTTTTT. The rearrangement joins TRBV9 to TRBJ2-2; tentatively, D is TRBD2 (5 bases). Trimming removed 4 bases from V and 2 bases from J, with 9 bases in between. Germline lookup yields CDR1 SGDLS and CDR2 YYNGEE. The CDR3 covers 14 residues. Looking up the rest from reference TRBV9 and TRBJ2-2 gives the full variable domain: DSGVTQTPKHLITATGQRVTLRCSPRSGDLSVYWYQQSLDQGLQFLIQYYNGEERAKGNILERFSAQQFPDLHSELNLSSLELGDSALYFCASSQSGNTGELFFGEGSRLTVL.

CDR3 DNA sequence: TGTGCCAGCAGTTACTCACTAGCCGAGAGCTCCTACGAGCAGTACGTC. Protein sequence: CASSYSLAESSYEQYV. The J gene is TRBJ2-7, the V gene TRBV6-5; TRBD2 might be the D (6 bases). V gave up 0 bases and J gave up 0 bases, with 12 bases separating them. The CDR3 consists of 16 residues. Per the germline V gene, CDR1 is MNHEY and CDR2 is SVGAGI.

V usage is TRBV6-5 and J usage is TRBJ1-5, with 8 nucleotides matching TRBD1. This CDR3 spans 14 amino acids. The junction had 6 bases not matched to a gene; V was cut back by 5 bases and J by 6 bases. CDR1 and CDR2 from the germline V gene are MNHEY and SVGAGI. CDR3 protein: CASSTAGGGQPQHF. CDR3 bases: TGTGCCAGCAGTACGGCAGGGGGCGGTCAGCCCCAGCATTTT.

The V gene is TRBV19, the J gene TRBJ2-1; D not certain. Trimming pared 3 bases from V and 2 bases from J, leaving 5 bases between. The CDR3 covers 13 residues. Germline CDR1 and CDR2: LNHDA and SQIVND (reference sequence). The CDR3 DNA sequence: TGTGCCAGTAGTATTACTCCCTACAATGAGCAGTTCTTC. The encoded protein is CASSITPYNEQFF.

This chain joins TRBV5-1 and TRBJ1-3; TRBD1 aligns across 8 bases. Germline V gene lookup returns CDR1 SGHRS and CDR2 YFSETQ. V dropped 0 bases and J dropped 4; count of bases not matched to a gene: 15. The CDR3 sequence is 19 residues long. The CDR3 nucleotides are TGCGCCAGCAGCTTGGCCCTCGGGACAGGATCATGGTCAGGAAACACCATATATTTT. As protein: CASSLALGTGSWSGNTIYF.

Only one count was recorded for this clone. The rearrangement uses TRBV9 and TRBJ2-2, with a tentative D call TRBD2 (8 bases). The CDR3 runs 16 residues. V was clipped by 4 bases and J by 7 bases, with 20 bases between them. Germline lookup yields CDR1 SGDLS and CDR2 YYNGEE. The CDR3 DNA reads TGTGCCAGCAGCCAACCGGGACTAGGGGGCAACGGGGAGCTGTTTTTT. As protein: CASSQPGLGGNGELFF.

The chain couples TRBV7-9 to TRBJ2-3, with a weak D call TRBD1 (6 bases). Germline CDR1 SEHNR, CDR2 FQNEAQ (reference sequence). CDR3 length equals 14 residues. V shed 4 bases and J shed 6 bases, with 14 bases lying between them. The CDR3 reads CASSSRQVKDTQYF. CDR3 in DNA: TGTGCCAGCAGCTCCAGACAGGTAAAGGATACGCAGTATTTT.

This chain links TRBV6-5 with TRBJ1-2; the match to TRBD1 covers 7 bases. The CDR3 covers 14 residues. With V trimmed by 6 bases and J by 6 bases, 10 bases remained unmatched. Per the germline V gene, CDR1 is MNHEY and CDR2 is SVGAGI. The CDR3 bases are TGTGCCAGCAGACAAGACAGGGTAGTTAATGGCTACACCTTC. This translates into CASRQDRVVNGYTF.

This clone rates as medium-sized. The identical CDR3 is also encoded by other nucleotide sequences in the sample. The rearrangement joins TRBV13 to TRBJ1-2; D possibly corresponds to TRBD1 (6 bases). Germline V gene lookup returns CDR1 PRHDT and CDR2 FYEKMQ (reference sequence). This CDR3 region has 14 residues. Between the trimmed V and J ends, which lost 1 base and 4 bases, there was a span of 10 bases. CDR3 sequence: CASSLEGGSYGYTF. The CDR3 coding sequence is TGTGCCAGCAGCTTAGAGGGGGGGTCCTATGGCTACACCTTC.

The gene calls are TRBV4-3 and TRBJ1-1, with D perhaps TRBD1 (6 bases). The V gene lost 1 base and the J gene lost 1 base, with 10 bases spanning the gap. The CDR3 runs to 15 residues. Germline V lookup: CDR1 LGHNA, CDR2 YSLEER. CDR3 sequence: CASSQVQGQNTEAFF. The CDR3 DNA reads as TGCGCCAGCAGCCAAGTCCAGGGGCAGAACACTGAAGCTTTCTTT.

V is TRBV19 and J is TRBJ1-5; unclear D gene. This CDR3 has 12 amino acids. Germline V gene lookup returns CDR1 LNHDA and CDR2 SQIVND (reference sequence). Trimming took 6 bases from V and 2 from J, leaving 5 bases between them. The DNA of the CDR3 is TGTGCCAGTAGCCAGGGCAATCAGCCCCAGCATTTT. Translating it yields CASSQGNQPQHF.

This clone was seen once. The chain links TRBV19 to TRBJ2-3; D unresolved. Germline V gene sequence: CDR1 LNHDA, CDR2 SQIVND (reference sequence). The V end lost 5 bases, the J end lost 2 bases, and 11 bases lay between the germline ends. This CDR3 has 14 amino acids. This CDR3 is CASSLADDTDTQYF. The CDR3 DNA is TGTGCCAGTAGTCTCGCGGATGACACAGATACGCAGTATTTT.

The J gene is TRBJ1-6, the V gene TRBV14; D may be TRBD1 (6 bases). The CDR3 covers 18 residues. V was cut by 5 bases and J by 0 bases, with 17 bases left in between. The germline CDR1 and CDR2 sequences are SGHDN and FVKESK. This chain's CDR3 is CASSLYRVRSSYNSPLHF. Here the CDR3 DNA reads TGTGCCAGCAGCTTGTACAGGGTTCGAAGCTCCTATAATTCACCCCTCCACTTT.

This chain links TRBV5-1 with TRBJ1-3; D is uncertain. Germline CDR1 is SGHRS and CDR2 is YFSETQ. V lost 6 bases to trimming and J lost 0 bases, with 16 bases between them. This CDR3 has 16 amino acids. Here the CDR3 DNA reads TGCGCCAGCAAGCTTGAGACCCCTAGCTCTGGAAACACCATATATTTT. Amino acids: CASKLETPSSGNTIYF. The variable domain in full, with the rest retrieved from reference TRBV5-1 and TRBJ1-3, is KAGVTQTPRYLIKTRGQQVTLSCSPISGHRSVSWYQQTPGQGLQFLFEYFSETQRNKGNFPGRFSGRQFSNSRSEMNVSTLELGDSALYLCASKLETPSSGNTIYFGEGSWLTVV.

The V gene is TRBV9, the J gene TRBJ1-6; D not resolved. Germline V gene sequence: CDR1 SGDLS, CDR2 YYNGEE. V lost 0 bases to trimming and J lost 10 bases, with 8 bases between them. The CDR3 covers 13 residues. Written as DNA, the CDR3 is TGTGCCAGCAGCGTAGGGAGGGAATCACCCCTCCACTTT. Translated, it gives CASSVGRESPLHF.

This clone appeared a single time. V usage is TRBV4-3 and J usage is TRBJ2-5; TRBD1 is a possible D gene (7 bases). The CDR3 is 15 residues long. The V gene lost 0 bases and the J gene lost 5 bases, with 13 bases spanning the gap. Germline V CDR1 and CDR2: LGHNA, YSLEER. The CDR3 sequence is CASSQDQSGGETQYF. CDR3 nucleotides: TGCGCCAGCAGCCAAGATCAATCAGGGGGGGAGACCCAGTACTTC.

DNA for the CDR3: TGTGCCACCAGTGACGGCAGGGGGTATCAGCCCCAGCATTTT. Protein product: CATSDGRGYQPQHF. The V gene is TRBV24-1, the J gene TRBJ1-5; TRBD1 matches at 7 bases. This CDR3 comprises 14 residues. In germline, CDR1 is KGHDR, CDR2 SFDVKD. The ends lost 4 bases at V and 5 bases at J; junction bases unmatched: 4.

This chain connects TRBV3-1 (or the pseudogene TRBV3-2) to TRBJ2-3, with 7 bases matching TRBD1. Looked up from germline, CDR1 is LGHDT and CDR2 is YNNKEL (reference sequence). This CDR3 has 20 amino acids. V dropped 0 bases and J dropped 1; count of bases not matched to a gene: 16. CDR3 region: CASSQEGGPAFASRTDTQYF. CDR3 in DNA: TGTGCCAGCAGCCAAGAAGGGGGCCCTGCCTTCGCGTCTCGCACAGATACGCAGTATTTT.

This clone came up once. The V and J genes are TRBV6-1 and TRBJ2-5; 7 bases align to TRBD1. Germline CDR1 is MNHNS and CDR2 is SASEGT. Losses at the gene ends were 2 bases for V and 3 bases for J; bases not matched to a gene: 15. CDR3 length: 18 residues. The CDR3 DNA reads as TGTGCCAGCAGTGAATACCCCCCGGGACAGATGATCAAAGAGACCCAGTACTTC. The encoded protein is CASSEYPPGQMIKETQYF.

Judged by abundance, this clone is medium-sized. V and J are TRBV15 and TRBJ2-1; 10 bases are a match to TRBD2. Trimming took 3 bases from V and 6 from J; bases not matched to a gene: 5. Germline assignment: CDR1 LNHNV and CDR2 YYDKDF (reference sequence). The CDR3 is made up of 15 amino acids. CDR3 sequence reads: CATSRRAGGSNEQFF. The CDR3 DNA is TGTGCCACCAGCAGGAGAGCGGGAGGGTCCAATGAGCAGTTCTTC.

The CDR3 DNA reads as TGTGCCAGCAGTACCCGGGGACAGCTTTATGGCTACACCTTC. Translated: CASSTRGQLYGYTF. V gene TRBV6-5 combines with J gene TRBJ1-2; TRBD1 matches 7 bases. The V gene end was trimmed by 5 bases and the J gene end by 5 bases; junction bases not matched to a gene: 8. The CDR3 spans 14 residues. Germline V gene sequence: CDR1 MNHEY, CDR2 SVGAGI.

The chain uses TRBV7-2 and TRBJ1-2; D is uncertain. Germline V CDR1 and CDR2: SGHTA, FQGNSA. CDR3 size: 14 residues. V shed 1 base and J shed 1 base, with 7 bases lying between them. The CDR3 sequence: CASSLVPDNYGYTF. CDR3 nucleotides: TGTGCCAGCAGCTTAGTGCCAGATAACTATGGCTACACCTTC.

V and J are TRBV5-5 and TRBJ2-3; 9 nucleotides agree with TRBD1. The CDR3 is made up of 15 amino acids. Germline loops: CDR1 SGHKS, CDR2 YYEKEE (reference sequence). Trimming took 5 bases from V and 3 from J; bases not matched to a gene: 7. CDR3 sequence (DNA): TGTGCCAGCAGACGGACAGGGGACGGTACAGATACGCAGTATTTT. As protein: CASRRTGDGTDTQYF.

The chain couples TRBV2 to TRBJ1-5, with D unresolved. The CDR3 loop spans 14 amino acids. Germline V lookup: CDR1 SNHLY, CDR2 FYNNEI. V lost 3 bases and J 6 bases, leaving 12 bases between the germline ends. This CDR3 reads CASSEGRVGQPQHF. The CDR3 DNA reads TGTGCCAGCAGTGAGGGGAGGGTAGGTCAGCCCCAGCATTTT.

The chain has TRBV27 and TRBJ2-5, with D possibly being TRBD2 (6 bases). Germline CDR1 and CDR2: MNHEY and SMNVEV (reference sequence). The CDR3 loop spans 16 amino acids. Trimming took off 2 bases at V and 5 bases at J, with 18 bases between the two ends. This chain's CDR3 is CASSLAGPKWGETQYF. DNA of the CDR3: TGTGCCAGCAGTTTAGCGGGGCCCAAGTGGGGGGAGACCCAGTACTTC.

V is TRBV7-8 and J is TRBJ1-3, with D possibly matching TRBD1 (5 bases). Trimming pared 5 bases from V and 0 bases from J, leaving 11 bases between. CDR1 is SGHVS and CDR2 is FQNEAQ in the germline V gene. This CDR3 has 15 amino acids. The CDR3 nucleotides are TGTGCCAGCAGCATGACAGCTAACTCTGGAAACACCATATATTTT. It encodes CASSMTANSGNTIYF.

This clone showed up just a few times. The gene calls are TRBV10-3 and TRBJ1-5, with TRBD1 as a possible D gene (5 bases). The CDR3 runs 14 residues. Germline values: CDR1 ENHRY, CDR2 SYGVKD. The V and J ends lost 6 bases and 5 bases respectively, with 14 bases between them. The CDR3 nucleotides read TGTGCCATCAGATCGCAGGGTAAAGATCAGCCCCAGCATTTT. Its protein is CAIRSQGKDQPQHF.

This clone was found once. CDR3 protein: CATSRGARGNSPLHF. CDR3 nucleotides: TGTGCCACCAGCAGAGGTGCCAGGGGAAATTCACCCCTCCACTTT. V is TRBV15 and J is TRBJ1-6; weak D call: TRBD1 (6 bases). Trimming cost V 1 base and J 7 bases, with 11 bases left between them. The CDR3 consists of 15 residues. Germline CDR1 is LNHNV and CDR2 is YYDKDF (reference sequence).